This is a list of T cell receptor beta chains from one sample in a study of T cell clones after liver transplantation. This table comes from immunoSEQ multiplex PCR, and its TCRdb copy is limited to in-frame clones, with some not included. The data show 50,000 or so clones, 65% to 80% seen once. Source: CD4+ T cells from blood, taken roughly 56 months after liver transplant. The source of these receptors is a human patient who received a liver transplant. The graft donor may have contributed some T cells. The CDR3 runs from the conserved cysteine through the conserved F or W. D genes are given only for firm matches. A row's size may be missing; if present it is once, few, many or a size class.

V: TRBV14; size: few; J: TRBJ1-1; D: -; DNA: TGTGCCAGCAGCCAAGCCCTGAACACTGAAGCTTTCTTT; CDR3: CASSQALNTEAFF
V: TRBV19; size: once; J: TRBJ1-1; D: TRBD1; DNA: TGTGCCAGTAGTACCGGGGGGACAGGGGGCTTGAACACTGAAGCTTTCTTT; CDR3: CASSTGGTGGLNTEAFF
V: TRBV28; size: once; J: TRBJ2-5; D: -; DNA: TGTGCCAGCAGTTTAATGGGACCGGCCCAAGAGACCCAGTACTTC; CDR3: CASSLMGPAQETQYF
V: TRBV19; size: -; J: TRBJ1-2; D: -; DNA: TGTGCCAGTGGCGCCCTGGCTAACTATGGCTACACCTTC; CDR3: CASGALANYGYTF
V: TRBV7-6; size: -; J: TRBJ2-2; D: TRBD1; DNA: TGTGCCAGCAGATCACAGGGGAACGCCGGGGAGCTGTTTTTT; CDR3: CASRSQGNAGELFF
V: TRBV6-6; size: -; J: TRBJ1-1; D: TRBD1; DNA: TGTGCCAGCCGTTCTACGACAGGGGCGGTCACTGAAGCTTTCTTT; CDR3: CASRSTTGAVTEAFF
V: TRBV6-5; size: -; J: TRBJ2-7; D: -; DNA: TGTGCCAGCTTGGACTCCTACGAGCAGTACTTC; CDR3: CASLDSYEQYF
V: TRBV6-4; size: medium-sized; J: TRBJ2-1; D: -; DNA: TGTGCCAGCAGTGACTCTTACGGAGAGGTGAATGAGCAGTTCTTC; CDR3: CASSDSYGEVNEQFF
V: TRBV11-1; size: -; J: TRBJ2-3; D: TRBD2; DNA: TGTGCCAGCAGCGGCCTATCGGGACTAGCGGGGGGGCAACAAGATACGCAGTATTTT; CDR3: CASSGLSGLAGGQQDTQYF
V: TRBV29-1; size: -; J: TRBJ2-2; D: TRBD2; DNA: TGCAGCGTTGGGACTAGCGGGGGGACGGTGAACACCGGGGAGCTGTTTTTT; CDR3: CSVGTSGGTVNTGELFF
V: TRBV30; size: -; J: TRBJ1-1; D: -; DNA: TGTGCCTGGAACGCAAGGATGAACACTGAAGCTTTCTTT; CDR3: CAWNARMNTEAFF
V: TRBV28; size: -; J: TRBJ1-5; D: TRBD1; DNA: TGTGCCAGCAGTTCTTGGGGACAGGGGGCCTCCTTCGGTAATCAGCCCCAGCATTTT; CDR3: CASSSWGQGASFGNQPQHF
V: TRBV11-2; size: -; J: TRBJ2-2; D: TRBD2; DNA: TGTGCCAGCAGCTCCCTAGCGGGGGGGCCTGGCGGGGAGCTGTTTTTT; CDR3: CASSSLAGGPGGELFF
V: TRBV5-1; size: once; J: TRBJ1-6; D: -; DNA: TGCGCCAGCAGCAATGGGACCCCCTATAATTCACCCCTCCACTTT; CDR3: CASSNGTPYNSPLHF
V: TRBV2; size: -; J: TRBJ2-5; D: -; DNA: TGTGCCAGCAGTGAAGCGCTTGGCGACAGCGGTCATTGGAATTTGGAGACCCAGTACTTC; CDR3: CASSEALGDSGHWNLETQYF
V: TRBV2; size: medium-sized; J: TRBJ1-1; D: -; DNA: TGTGCCAGCAGTGAAAGGGAGGGCACTGAAGCTTTCTTT; CDR3: CASSEREGTEAFF
V: TRBV2; size: -; J: TRBJ1-6; D: -; DNA: TGTGCCAGCCAAGGGGTCAGGAGCTCCTATAATTCACCCCTCCACTTT; CDR3: CASQGVRSSYNSPLHF
V: TRBV7-8; size: -; J: TRBJ1-2; D: -; DNA: TGTGCCAGCAGCTCCAGAACAGACACGTTCTATGGCTACACCTTC; CDR3: CASSSRTDTFYGYTF
V: TRBV19; size: few; J: TRBJ2-1; D: -; DNA: TGTGCCAGTAGTCCGGGCGCCGGGGAGCAGTTCTTC; CDR3: CASSPGAGEQFF
V: TRBV7-6; size: -; J: TRBJ1-4; D: -; DNA: TGTGCCAGCAGCTTAGGTCAGGGGAATGAAAAACTGTTTTTT; CDR3: CASSLGQGNEKLFF
V: TRBV18; size: -; J: TRBJ2-7; D: -; DNA: TGTGCCAGCTCACCACCCTCCCAGGCCTCCTACGAGCAGTACTTC; CDR3: CASSPPSQASYEQYF
V: TRBV7-7; size: -; J: TRBJ2-1; D: TRBD2; DNA: TGTGCCAGCAGCTTAAGCGGGGGGGGTAAAAATGAGCAGTTCTTC; CDR3: CASSLSGGGKNEQFF
V: TRBV19; size: -; J: TRBJ2-2; D: -; DNA: TGTGCCAGTAGTATAGACAGGGCCACCGGGGAGCTGTTTTTT; CDR3: CASSIDRATGELFF
V: TRBV10-3; size: once; J: TRBJ2-1; D: -; DNA: TGTGCCATCAGTGATCGGGCAACCCGGAGGAATGAGCAGTTCTTC; CDR3: CAISDRATRRNEQFF
V: TRBV7-2; size: few; J: TRBJ2-4; D: -; DNA: TGTGCCAGCAGCCGGACTGGAGCCAAAAACATTCAGTACTTC; CDR3: CASSRTGAKNIQYF
V: TRBV4-1; size: -; J: TRBJ2-2; D: -; DNA: TGCGCCAGCAGCCAAGATCGGGGGGGGACAGACGAGCTGTTTTTT; CDR3: CASSQDRGGTDELFF
V: TRBV5-1; size: -; J: TRBJ1-1; D: -; DNA: TGCGCCAGCAGCTTAAGCGTACAAACAGGGCAATTGTTGAACACTGAAGCTTTCTTT; CDR3: CASSLSVQTGQLLNTEAFF
V: TRBV5-5; size: -; J: TRBJ2-3; D: -; DNA: TGTGCCAGCAGCCTAGACCTTAGCACAGATACGCAGTATTTT; CDR3: CASSLDLSTDTQYF
V: TRBV23-1; size: -; J: TRBJ2-6; D: -; DNA: TGCGCCAGCAGTCATATAGCGCCAGCCGCACCAGGGCAAGGTGGGGCCAACGTCCTGACTTTC; CDR3: CASSHIAPAAPGQGGANVLTF
V: TRBV25-1; size: -; J: TRBJ1-3; D: -; DNA: TGTGCCAGCAGCGTTACAGGAACTGGAAACACCATATATTTT; CDR3: CASSVTGTGNTIYF
V: TRBV7-3; size: -; J: TRBJ2-2; D: TRBD1; DNA: TGTGCCAGCAGCCCAGGGGGTGGGAGAACCGGGGAGCTGTTTTTT; CDR3: CASSPGGGRTGELFF
V: TRBV23-1; size: -; J: TRBJ1-6; D: TRBD1; DNA: TGCGCCAGCAGTCCCACCGACGGGACAGGAAATTCACCCCTCCACTTT; CDR3: CASSPTDGTGNSPLHF
V: TRBV7-9; size: few; J: TRBJ1-5; D: -; DNA: TGTGCCAGCAGCTTTCAGGATAGCAATCAGCCCCAGCATTTT; CDR3: CASSFQDSNQPQHF
V: TRBV30; size: few; J: TRBJ1-4; D: -; DNA: TGTGCCTGGAGTGCCGGGGTGGGAGGTGCAAAACTGTTTTTT; CDR3: CAWSAGVGGAKLFF
V: TRBV11-2; size: -; J: TRBJ2-1; D: -; DNA: TGTGCCAGCAATTTGAGGGGAGAGGGGAATGATGAGCAGTTCTTC; CDR3: CASNLRGEGNDEQFF
V: TRBV5-6; size: -; J: TRBJ2-5; D: -; DNA: TGTGCCAGCAGCTTGGAGTCTGGGGGCGGAGAGACCCAGTACTTC; CDR3: CASSLESGGGETQYF
V: TRBV6-1; size: -; J: TRBJ2-5; D: -; DNA: TGTGCCGCGCAGGAACAAGAGACCCAGTACTTC; CDR3: CAAQEQETQYF
V: TRBV11-2; size: few; J: TRBJ1-2; D: -; DNA: TGTGCCAGCAGCTTACTCCTGGAGGGCCTCATGGGCTACACCTTC; CDR3: CASSLLLEGLMGYTF
V: TRBV6-4; size: -; J: TRBJ2-1; D: -; DNA: TGTGCCAGCAGTGACTCTTACGACACGCGAGGGGAGCAGTTCTTC; CDR3: CASSDSYDTRGEQFF
V: TRBV7-9; size: once; J: TRBJ2-2; D: -; DNA: TGTGCCAGCAGCTTAGCAGGGGAGGCTTTGGTGTTTTTT; CDR3: CASSLAGEALVFF
V: TRBV5-4; size: -; J: TRBJ2-3; D: TRBD2; DNA: TGTGCCAGCAGCTTGGAAGGGGAGCGGGGGGGCACAGATACGCAGTATTTT; CDR3: CASSLEGERGGTDTQYF
V: TRBV25-1; size: -; J: TRBJ1-1; D: -; DNA: TGTGCCAGCAGTGAATCAGGCTTGAACACTGAAGCTTTCTTT; CDR3: CASSESGLNTEAFF
V: TRBV10-2; size: -; J: TRBJ2-5; D: -; DNA: TGCGCCAGCAGTGAGTCTTGGCGGGAAGAGACCCAGTACTTC; CDR3: CASSESWREETQYF
V: TRBV15; size: -; J: TRBJ1-5; D: -; DNA: TGTGCCACCAGCAGAGATGTTGACAGAGACAATCAGCCCCAGCATTTT; CDR3: CATSRDVDRDNQPQHF
V: TRBV6-5; size: -; J: TRBJ2-2; D: TRBD2; DNA: TGTGCCAGCAGTTACTCGACCAGCGGGGGGACCGGGGAGCTGTTTTTT; CDR3: CASSYSTSGGTGELFF
V: TRBV25-1; size: -; J: TRBJ1-1; D: -; DNA: TGTGCCAGCAGTGAAATTAACACTGAAGCTTTCTTT; CDR3: CASSEINTEAFF
V: TRBV5-4; size: -; J: TRBJ2-5; D: -; DNA: TGTGCCAGCAGCTTGAAAGGACAAGAGACCCAGTACTTC; CDR3: CASSLKGQETQYF
V: TRBV7-8; size: -; J: TRBJ1-2; D: TRBD1; DNA: TGTGCCAGCAGCTTAGATGGGACAGGGCTAAACTATGGCTACACCTTC; CDR3: CASSLDGTGLNYGYTF
V: TRBV2; size: -; J: TRBJ2-7; D: -; DNA: TGTGCCAGCACCCGAGCAGGGGCGGTCTACGAGCAGTACTTC; CDR3: CASTRAGAVYEQYF
V: TRBV28; size: -; J: TRBJ1-5; D: -; DNA: TGTGCCAGCAGTTTAAAGGGAGGGGCGAGCAATCAGCCCCAGCATTTT; CDR3: CASSLKGGASNQPQHF
V: TRBV29-1; size: many; J: TRBJ2-5; D: -; DNA: TGCAGCGTTGATCTAGTCCGAGGGACCCAGTACTTC; CDR3: CSVDLVRGTQYF